This T cell receptor beta chain was sequenced for a study of blood T cell repertoires in COVID-19. Study-level information: Nucleic acid was either cDNA or gDNA, and it came from T cells, B-cell-depleted T cells, or PBMCs.

This clone was picked up a small number of times. Assay used: immunoSEQ multiplex PCR; TCRdb lists only in-frame clones, some missing. The data contain about 380,000 clones, roughly 77% of them singletons. Per the germline V gene, CDR1 is LNHNV and CDR2 is YYDKDF (reference sequence). With 8 bases clipped from V and 10 bases from J, the junction kept 5 bases outside the gene matches. This CDR3 contains 11 residues. The receptor's source is a human donor with acute or convalescent COVID-19. The donor label of this sample is uncertain. The chain is built from TRBV15 and TRBJ2-1; 7 bases align to TRBD2. The sequencing sample was made of peripheral blood. CDR3 sequence reads: CATRWRGEQFF. CDR3 in DNA: TGTGCCACCCGCTGGCGGGGGGAGCAGTTCTTC.